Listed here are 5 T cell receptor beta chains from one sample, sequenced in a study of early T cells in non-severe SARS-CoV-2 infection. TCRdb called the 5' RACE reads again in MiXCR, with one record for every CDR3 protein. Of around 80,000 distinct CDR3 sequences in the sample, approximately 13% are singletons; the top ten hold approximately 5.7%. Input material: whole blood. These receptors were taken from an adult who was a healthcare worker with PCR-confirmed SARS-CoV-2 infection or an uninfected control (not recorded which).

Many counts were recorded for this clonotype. CDR3 in amino acids: CASSPTGSASQPQHF. DNA for the CDR3: TGTGCCAGCAGCCCGACAGGGTCCGCAAGCCAGCCCCAGCATTTT. This chain connects TRBV7-9 to TRBJ1-5; TRBD1 matches 7 bases. The J segment lost 7 bases and the V segment lost 5 bases, leaving 11 bases of the junction unmatched. CDR1 is SEHNR, CDR2 FQNEAQ, per germline (reference sequence). The CDR3 length is 15 residues.

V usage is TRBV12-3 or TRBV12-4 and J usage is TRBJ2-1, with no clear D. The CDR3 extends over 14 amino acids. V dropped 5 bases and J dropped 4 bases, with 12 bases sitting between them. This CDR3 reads CASSPTSQYNEQFF. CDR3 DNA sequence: TGTGCCAGCAGTCCGACTTCACAATACAATGAGCAGTTCTTC.

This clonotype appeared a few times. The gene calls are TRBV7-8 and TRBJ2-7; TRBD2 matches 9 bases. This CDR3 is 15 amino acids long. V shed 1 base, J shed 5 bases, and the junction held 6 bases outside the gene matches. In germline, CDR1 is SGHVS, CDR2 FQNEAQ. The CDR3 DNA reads TGTGCCAGCAGCTTAGGAGTAGCGGGAGTTAACGAGCAGTACTTC. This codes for CASSLGVAGVNEQYF.

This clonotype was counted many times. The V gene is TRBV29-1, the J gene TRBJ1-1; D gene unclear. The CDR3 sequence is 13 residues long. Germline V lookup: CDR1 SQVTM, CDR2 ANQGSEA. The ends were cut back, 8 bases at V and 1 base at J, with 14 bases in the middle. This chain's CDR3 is CSPLEATNTEAFF. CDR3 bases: TGCAGCCCGCTCGAGGCGACGAACACTGAAGCTTTCTTT.

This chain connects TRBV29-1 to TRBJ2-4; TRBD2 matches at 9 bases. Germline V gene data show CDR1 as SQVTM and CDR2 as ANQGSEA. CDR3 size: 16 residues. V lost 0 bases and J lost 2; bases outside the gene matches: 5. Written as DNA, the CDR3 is TGCAGCGTTGAAGAGGGCGGGAGGGCATCCAAAAACATTCAGTACTTC. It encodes CSVEEGGRASKNIQYF.